Here is one T cell receptor beta chain with its context. Profiling relied on immunoSEQ multiplex PCR, and the TCRdb table lists in-frame clones only, not all of them. This sample carries 20,000 to 25,000 clones, roughly 84% of them seen once, and the ten largest clones take 7.5% to 9%. These data originate in a study of T cell changes during pregnancy in multiple sclerosis. CDR1 is LGHNT, CDR2 FRNRAP, per germline. The CDR3 extends over 16 amino acids. Trimming took off 0 bases at V and 5 bases at J, with 16 bases between the two ends. The rearrangement uses TRBV12-5 and TRBJ1-1; the D gene is possibly TRBD1 (6 bases). Sequenced here: CD8+ T cells from peripheral blood mononuclear cells, sampled before pregnancy. The TCR was taken from a female donor with multiple sclerosis, enrolled in a pregnancy study. As DNA, the CDR3 is TGTGCTAGTGGTTTGGTACATGCAGGGGCGCCAACTGAAGCTTTCTTT. Amino acid sequence: CASGLVHAGAPTEAFF. The variable domain in full, completed from reference TRBV12-5 and TRBJ1-1, reads DARVTQTPRHKVTEMGQEVTMRCQPILGHNTVFWYRQTMMQGLELLAYFRNRAPLDDSGMPKDRFSAEMPDATLATLKIQPSEPRDSAVYFCASGLVHAGAPTEAFFGQGTRLTVV.